This T cell receptor (beta chain) was recorded in a study of T cell responses to AZD1222 COVID-19 vaccine. Assay used: immunoSEQ multiplex PCR; TCRdb lists only in-frame clones, some missing. The sample holds around 120,000 clones, 80% to 95% seen once. The sample here was peripheral blood, taken on day 0 of AZD1222 vaccination. This TCR was sampled from an adult in good health.

CDR3 protein: CASSHGGARGYTF. The CDR3 nucleotides are TGCGCCAGCAGCCATGGGGGGGCGCGGGGCTACACCTTC. The V and J genes are TRBV4-3 and TRBJ1-2, with a tentative D call TRBD1 (6 bases). From germline, CDR1 is LGHNA and CDR2 YSLEER. The ends were cut back, 3 bases at V and 8 bases at J, with 13 bases in the middle. This CDR3 has 13 residues.